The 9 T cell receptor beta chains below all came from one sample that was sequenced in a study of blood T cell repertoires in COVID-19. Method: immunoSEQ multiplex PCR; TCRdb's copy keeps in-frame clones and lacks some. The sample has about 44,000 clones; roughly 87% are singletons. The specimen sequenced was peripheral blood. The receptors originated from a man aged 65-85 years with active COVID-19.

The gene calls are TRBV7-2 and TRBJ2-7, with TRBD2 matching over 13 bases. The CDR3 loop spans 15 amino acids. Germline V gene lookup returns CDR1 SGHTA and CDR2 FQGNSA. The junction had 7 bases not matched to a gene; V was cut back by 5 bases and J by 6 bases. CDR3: CASSAAGTSGVEQYF. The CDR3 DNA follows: TGTGCCAGCAGCGCGGCCGGGACTAGCGGGGTCGAGCAGTACTTC.

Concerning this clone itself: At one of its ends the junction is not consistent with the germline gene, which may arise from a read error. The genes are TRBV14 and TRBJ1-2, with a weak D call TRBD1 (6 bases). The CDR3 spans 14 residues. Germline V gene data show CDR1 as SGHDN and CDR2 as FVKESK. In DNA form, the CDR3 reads TGTGCCAGCAGCCCGACGACAGGTCACTACGGCTACACCTTC. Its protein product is CASSPTTGHYGYTF.

CDR3 sequence: CASTENLSYNSPLHF. DNA of the CDR3: TGTGCCAGTACAGAAAACCTGTCCTATAATTCACCCCTCCACTTT. The chain is built from TRBV19 and TRBJ1-6; D is undetermined. Trimming removed 7 bases from V and 1 base from J, with 11 bases in between. CDR3 length: 15 amino acids. The germline gives CDR1 LNHDA, CDR2 SQIVND (reference sequence).

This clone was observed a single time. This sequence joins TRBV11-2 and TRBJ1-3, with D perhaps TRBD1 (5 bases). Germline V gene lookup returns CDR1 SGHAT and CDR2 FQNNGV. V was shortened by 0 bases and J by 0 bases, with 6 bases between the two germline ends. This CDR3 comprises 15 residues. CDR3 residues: CASSLDRDSGNTIYF. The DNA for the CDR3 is TGTGCCAGCAGCTTAGACAGGGACTCTGGAAACACCATATATTTT.

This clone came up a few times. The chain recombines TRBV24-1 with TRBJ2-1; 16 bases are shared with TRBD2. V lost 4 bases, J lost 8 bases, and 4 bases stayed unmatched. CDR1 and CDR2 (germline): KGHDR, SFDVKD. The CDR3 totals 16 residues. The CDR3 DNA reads TGTGCCACCAGTGAAGGGACTAGCGGGGGGGTTTATGAGCAGTTCTTC. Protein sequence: CATSEGTSGGVYEQFF.

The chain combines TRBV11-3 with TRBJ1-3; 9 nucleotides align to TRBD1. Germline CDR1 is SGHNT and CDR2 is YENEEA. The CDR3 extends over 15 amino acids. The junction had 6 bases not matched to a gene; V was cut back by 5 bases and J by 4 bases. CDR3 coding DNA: TGTGCCAGCAGCCACGGGACAGGGATAGGAAACACCATATATTTT. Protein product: CASSHGTGIGNTIYF.

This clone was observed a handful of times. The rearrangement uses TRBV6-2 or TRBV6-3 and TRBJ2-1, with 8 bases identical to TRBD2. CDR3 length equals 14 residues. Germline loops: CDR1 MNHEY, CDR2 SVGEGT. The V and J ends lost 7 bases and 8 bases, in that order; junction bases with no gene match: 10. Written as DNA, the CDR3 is TGTGCCAGCACCCCGGGACTAGGAGGCGATGAGCAGTTCTTC. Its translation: CASTPGLGGDEQFF.

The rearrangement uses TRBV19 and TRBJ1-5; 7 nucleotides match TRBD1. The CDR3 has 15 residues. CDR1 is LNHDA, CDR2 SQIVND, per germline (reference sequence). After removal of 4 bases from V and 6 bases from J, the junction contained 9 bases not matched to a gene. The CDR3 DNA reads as TGTGCCAGTAGTACCGATACAGGGGCTGGTCAGCCCCAGCATTTT. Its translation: CASSTDTGAGQPQHF.

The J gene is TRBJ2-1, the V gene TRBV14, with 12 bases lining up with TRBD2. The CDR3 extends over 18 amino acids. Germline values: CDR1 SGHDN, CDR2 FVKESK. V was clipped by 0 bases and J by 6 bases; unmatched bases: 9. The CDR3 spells CASSQEDGLAGSFNEQFF. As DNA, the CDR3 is TGTGCCAGCAGCCAAGAAGATGGACTAGCGGGGAGTTTCAATGAGCAGTTCTTC. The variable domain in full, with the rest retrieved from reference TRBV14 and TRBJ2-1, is EAGVTQFPSHSVIEKGQTVTLRCDPISGHDNLYWYRRVMGKEIKFLLHFVKESKQDESGMPNNRFLAERTGGTYSTLKVQPAELEDSGVYFCASSQEDGLAGSFNEQFFGPGTRLTVL.